The 11 T cell receptor beta chains below all came from one sample that was sequenced in a study of OX40 agonist ivuxolimab in advanced cancers. Measured with immunoSEQ multiplex PCR; TCRdb has only the in-frame clones, and not every one. Found here are more than 75,000 clones, about 86% of them singletons; the top ten hold around 6.6%. The sequenced sample was CD4+ or CD8+ T cells sorted from blood, obtained in a trial of the OX40 agonist ivuxolimab. The receptors derive from an adult with an advanced solid tumor such as melanoma, head and neck, liver or kidney cancer.

The rearrangement links TRBV5-6 to TRBJ2-1; D gene ambiguous. Germline CDR1 reads SGHDT; CDR2 reads YYEEEE. This CDR3 region has 16 residues. Trimming removed 6 bases at V and 2 bases at J, with 18 bases between. CDR3: CASNPSGLRAYNEQFF. CDR3 DNA sequence: TGTGCCAGCAACCCGTCGGGCCTCCGGGCCTACAATGAGCAGTTCTTC.

The V call is TRBV6-6, the J call TRBJ1-1; D uncertain. V lost 6 bases and J 4 bases, leaving 15 bases between the germline ends. This CDR3 has 14 residues. Germline-derived CDR1 and CDR2 are MNHNY and SVGAGI (reference sequence). CDR3 region: CASRPDLGSTEAFF. CDR3 DNA sequence: TGTGCCAGCAGGCCCGACCTTGGGAGCACTGAAGCTTTCTTT.

The chain joins TRBV7-9 to TRBJ1-2; 8 nucleotides agree with TRBD1. In germline, CDR1 is SEHNR, CDR2 FQNEAQ (reference sequence). CDR3 length: 15 residues. J was trimmed by 4 bases and V by 5 bases; bases with no gene match: 9. Here the CDR3 DNA reads TGTGCCAGCAGCCGAAGATGGGGACAGGTCTATGGCTACACCTTC. Its translation: CASSRRWGQVYGYTF.

This clone was detected once. The V call is TRBV20-1, the J call TRBJ2-1; D not certain. Trimming shortened V by 6 bases and J by 8 bases, and 11 bases separated the two germline ends. The length of the CDR3 is 11 residues. Germline V CDR1 and CDR2: DFQATT, SNEGSKA (reference sequence). As DNA, the CDR3 is TGCAGTGCCGACGAGAAGTATGAGCAGTTCTTC. This translates into CSADEKYEQFF.

The J gene is TRBJ2-7, the V gene TRBV27; D possibly corresponds to TRBD1 (7 bases). Per germline, CDR1 MNHEY and CDR2 SMNVEV (reference sequence). Trimming took off 2 bases at V and 3 bases at J, with 14 bases between the two ends. The CDR3 loop spans 15 amino acids. DNA of the CDR3: TGTGCCAGCAGTTTACAACAGGGGACTCTCTACGAGCAGTACGTC. Its protein product is CASSLQQGTLYEQYV.

This clone appeared a single time. The V and J genes are TRBV12-5 and TRBJ2-3; D perhaps matches TRBD1 (6 bases). The CDR3 runs 11 residues. Germline V lookup: CDR1 LGHNT, CDR2 FRNRAP. Trimming removed 1 base at V and 10 bases at J, with 6 bases between. The CDR3 nucleotides read TGTGCTAGTGGTTTGGGACAGGCGCAGTATTTT. Translated, it gives CASGLGQAQYF.

J is TRBJ2-5 and V is TRBV28; D is possibly TRBD2 (6 bases). The CDR3 is 13 residues long. The V gene's germline CDR1 is MDHEN and CDR2 SYDVKM. Trimming left V 3 bases short and J 2 bases short, with 7 bases between. DNA of the CDR3: TGTGCCAGCAGTTTTGGGGGGCAAGAGACCCAGTACTTC. It yields the protein CASSFGGQETQYF. The whole variable domain, filled in from reference TRBV28 and TRBJ2-5, reads DVKVTQSSRYLVKRTGEKVFLECVQDMDHENMFWYRQDPGLGLRLIYFSYDVKMKEKGDIPEGYSVSREKKERFSLILESASTNQTSMYLCASSFGGQETQYFGPGTRLLVL.

As for this clone: A junction end diverges from the germline sequence, so it may reflect a read error. This chain uses TRBV28 with TRBJ2-5; possible D gene TRBD1, 6 bases. Germline loops: CDR1 MDHEN, CDR2 SYDVKM. The CDR3 length is 15 residues. CDR3 sequence reads: CASGFVGRGQETQYF. CDR3 in DNA: TGTGCCAGCGGTTTCGTAGGCAGGGGCCAAGAGACCCAGTACTTC.

This clone was found a few times. The chain combines TRBV7-3 with TRBJ2-7, with D perhaps matching TRBD1 (5 bases). Germline CDR1 SGHTA, CDR2 FQGTGA. Trimming pared 0 bases from V and 3 bases from J, leaving 6 bases between. This CDR3 region has 13 residues. Here the CDR3 DNA reads TGTGCCAGCAGCTTAACAGGGGACTACGAGCAGTACTTC. It codes for CASSLTGDYEQYF.

This clone occurred once. This chain joins TRBV12-5 and TRBJ2-7; D remains unclear. The germline CDR1 and CDR2 sequences are LGHNT and FRNRAP. The CDR3 runs 15 residues. Trimming left V 0 bases short and J 3 bases short, with 12 bases between. The CDR3 sequence: CASGLVIWQVYEQYF. The CDR3 DNA sequence: TGTGCTAGTGGTTTGGTAATCTGGCAGGTCTACGAGCAGTACTTC.

The CDR3 bases are TGTGCCAGCAGCTTGCTCAAGTACCAAGAGACCCAGTACTTC. This sequence encodes CASSLLKYQETQYF. The chain uses TRBV7-6 and TRBJ2-5, with D uncertain. The germline V gene encodes CDR1 SGHVS and CDR2 FNYEAQ. With 3 bases removed from V and 0 bases from J, the gap between germline ends came to 8 bases. CDR3 length: 14 residues.